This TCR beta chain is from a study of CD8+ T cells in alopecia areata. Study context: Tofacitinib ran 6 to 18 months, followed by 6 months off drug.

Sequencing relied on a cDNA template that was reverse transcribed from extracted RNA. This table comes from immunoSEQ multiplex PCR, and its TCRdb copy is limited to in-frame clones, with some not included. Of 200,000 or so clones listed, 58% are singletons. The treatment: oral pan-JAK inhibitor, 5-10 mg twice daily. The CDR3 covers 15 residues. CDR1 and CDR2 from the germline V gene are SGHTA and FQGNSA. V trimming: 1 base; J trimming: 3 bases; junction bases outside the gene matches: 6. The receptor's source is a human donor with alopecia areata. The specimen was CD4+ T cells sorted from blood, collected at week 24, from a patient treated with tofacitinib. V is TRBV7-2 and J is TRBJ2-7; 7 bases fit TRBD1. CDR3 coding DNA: TGTGCCAGCAGCTTAGGCACAGGGGAGATCTACGAGCAGTACTTC. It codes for CASSLGTGEIYEQYF.